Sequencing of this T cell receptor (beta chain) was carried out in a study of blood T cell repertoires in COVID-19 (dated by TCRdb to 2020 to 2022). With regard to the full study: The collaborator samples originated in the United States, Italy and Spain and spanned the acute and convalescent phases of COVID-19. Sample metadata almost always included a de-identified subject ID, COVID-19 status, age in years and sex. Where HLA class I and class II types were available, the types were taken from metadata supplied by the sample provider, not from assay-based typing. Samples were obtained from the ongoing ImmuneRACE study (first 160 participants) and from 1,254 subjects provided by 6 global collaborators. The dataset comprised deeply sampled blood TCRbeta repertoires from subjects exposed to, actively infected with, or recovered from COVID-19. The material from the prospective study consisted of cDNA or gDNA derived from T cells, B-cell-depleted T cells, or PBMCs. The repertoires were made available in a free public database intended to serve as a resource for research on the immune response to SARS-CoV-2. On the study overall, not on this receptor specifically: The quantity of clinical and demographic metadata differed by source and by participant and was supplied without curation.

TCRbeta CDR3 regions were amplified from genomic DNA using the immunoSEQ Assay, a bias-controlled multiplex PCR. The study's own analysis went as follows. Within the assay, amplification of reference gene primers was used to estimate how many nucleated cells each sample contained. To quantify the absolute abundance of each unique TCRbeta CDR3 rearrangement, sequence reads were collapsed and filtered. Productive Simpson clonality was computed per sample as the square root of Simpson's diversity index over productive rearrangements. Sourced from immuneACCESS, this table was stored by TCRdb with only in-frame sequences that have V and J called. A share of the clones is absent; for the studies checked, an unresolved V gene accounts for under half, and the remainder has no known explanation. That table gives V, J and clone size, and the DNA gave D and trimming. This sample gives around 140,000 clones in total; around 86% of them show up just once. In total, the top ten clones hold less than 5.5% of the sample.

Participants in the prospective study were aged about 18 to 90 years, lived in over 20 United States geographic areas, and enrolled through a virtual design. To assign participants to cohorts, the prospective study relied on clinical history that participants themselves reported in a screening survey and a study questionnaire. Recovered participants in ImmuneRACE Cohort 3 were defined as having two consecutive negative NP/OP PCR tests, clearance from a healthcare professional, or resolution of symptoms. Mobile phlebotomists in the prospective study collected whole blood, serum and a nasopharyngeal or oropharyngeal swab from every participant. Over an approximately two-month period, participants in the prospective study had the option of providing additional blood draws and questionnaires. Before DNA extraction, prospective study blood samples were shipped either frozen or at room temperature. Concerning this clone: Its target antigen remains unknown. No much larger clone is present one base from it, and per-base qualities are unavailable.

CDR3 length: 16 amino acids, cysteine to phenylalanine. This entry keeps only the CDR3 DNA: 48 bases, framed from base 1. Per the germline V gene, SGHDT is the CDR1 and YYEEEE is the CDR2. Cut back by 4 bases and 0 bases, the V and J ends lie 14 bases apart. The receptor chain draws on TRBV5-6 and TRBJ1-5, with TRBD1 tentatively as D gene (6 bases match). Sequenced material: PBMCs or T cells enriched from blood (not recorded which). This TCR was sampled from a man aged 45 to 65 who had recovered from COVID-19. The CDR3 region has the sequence CASSLRGANSNQPQHF. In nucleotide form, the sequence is TGTGCCAGCAGCCTCCGGGGGGCGAATAGCAATCAGCCCCAGCATTTT.